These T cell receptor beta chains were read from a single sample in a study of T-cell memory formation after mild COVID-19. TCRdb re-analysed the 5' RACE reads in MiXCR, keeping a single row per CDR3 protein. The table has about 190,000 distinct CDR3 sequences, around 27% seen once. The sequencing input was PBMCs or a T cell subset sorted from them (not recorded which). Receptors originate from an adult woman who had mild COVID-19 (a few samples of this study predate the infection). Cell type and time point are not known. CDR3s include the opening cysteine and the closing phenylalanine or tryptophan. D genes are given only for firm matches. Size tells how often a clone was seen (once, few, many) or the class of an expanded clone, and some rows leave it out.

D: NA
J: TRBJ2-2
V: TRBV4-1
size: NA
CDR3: CASSRRWADGTGELFF
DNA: TGCGCCAGCAGCCGACGTTGGGCCGATGGCACCGGGGAGCTGTTTTTT

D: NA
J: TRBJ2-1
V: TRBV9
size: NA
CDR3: CASSVGSLGGEQFF
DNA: TGTGCCAGCAGCGTAGGATCCCTAGGGGGTGAGCAGTTCTTC

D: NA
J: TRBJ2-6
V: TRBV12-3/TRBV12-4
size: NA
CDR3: CASSQFSGANVLTF
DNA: TGTGCCAGCAGTCAATTTTCTGGGGCCAACGTCCTGACTTTC

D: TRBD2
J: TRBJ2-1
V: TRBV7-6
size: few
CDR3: CASSPRLAGGQQFF
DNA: TGTGCCAGCAGCCCACGTCTAGCGGGGGGGCAGCAGTTCTTC

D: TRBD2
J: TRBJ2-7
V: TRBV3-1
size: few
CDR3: CASSLGTSGIYEQYF
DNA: TGTGCCAGCAGCCTCGGGACTAGCGGAATCTACGAGCAGTACTTC

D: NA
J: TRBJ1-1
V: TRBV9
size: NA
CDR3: CASSVAEGQTEAFF
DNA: TGTGCCAGCAGCGTAGCCGAGGGACAAACTGAAGCTTTCTTT

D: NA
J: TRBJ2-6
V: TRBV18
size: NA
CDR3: CASSPLGPGANVLTF
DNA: TGTGCCAGCTCACCACTGGGACCTGGGGCCAACGTCCTGACTTTC

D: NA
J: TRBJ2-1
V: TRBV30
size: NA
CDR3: CAWSDLGGPRYNEQFF
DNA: TGTGCCTGGAGTGACCTGGGGGGGCCACGTTACAATGAGCAGTTCTTC

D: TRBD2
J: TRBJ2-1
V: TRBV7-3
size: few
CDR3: CASSSGSGEGEQFF
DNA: TGTGCCAGCTCCTCTGGCAGCGGGGAGGGGGAGCAGTTCTTC

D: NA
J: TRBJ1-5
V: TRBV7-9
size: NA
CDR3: CASSLCMGKQPQHF
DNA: TGTGCCAGCAGCTTATGCATGGGGAAGCAGCCCCAGCATTTT

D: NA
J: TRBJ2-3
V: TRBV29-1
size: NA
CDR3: CSEAGSSTDTQYF
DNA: TGCAGCGAAGCCGGGAGTAGCACAGATACGCAGTATTTT

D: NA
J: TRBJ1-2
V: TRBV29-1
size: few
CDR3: CSVEDFGHDGGAGYGYTF
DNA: TGCAGCGTTGAAGATTTCGGCCACGACGGGGGGGCCGGCTATGGCTACACCTTC

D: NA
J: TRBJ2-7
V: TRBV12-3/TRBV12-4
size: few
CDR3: CASRHSPRHEQYF
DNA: TGTGCCAGCAGGCATTCCCCTCGACACGAGCAGTACTTC

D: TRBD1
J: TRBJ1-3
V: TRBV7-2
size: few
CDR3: CASSFPRTGSGNTIYF
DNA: TGTGCCAGCAGCTTCCCTCGGACAGGGTCTGGAAACACCATATATTTT

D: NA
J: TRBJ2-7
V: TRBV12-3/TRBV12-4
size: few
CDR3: CASSYGDGMGEQYF
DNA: TGTGCCAGCAGTTACGGGGACGGAATGGGCGAGCAGTACTTC

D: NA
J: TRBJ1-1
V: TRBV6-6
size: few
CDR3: CASSPPRDLSGEAFF
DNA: TGTGCCAGCAGCCCCCCCCGGGACCTGTCCGGTGAAGCTTTCTTT

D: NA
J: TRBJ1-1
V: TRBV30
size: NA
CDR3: CAWRYLNTEAFF
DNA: TGTGCCTGGAGGTATCTGAACACTGAAGCTTTCTTT

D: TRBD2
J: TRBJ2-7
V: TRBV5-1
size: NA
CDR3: CASSLARGTPYEQYF
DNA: TGCGCCAGCAGCTTGGCGCGGGGGACCCCCTACGAGCAGTACTTC

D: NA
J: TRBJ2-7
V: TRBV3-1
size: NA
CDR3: CASSGRGQSSYEQYF
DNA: TGTGCCAGCAGCGGTCGAGGACAGAGCTCCTACGAGCAGTACTTC

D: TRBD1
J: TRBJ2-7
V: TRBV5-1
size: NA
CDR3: CASSLGDRELSYEQYF
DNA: TGCGCCAGCAGCCTAGGAGACAGGGAACTTTCCTACGAGCAGTACTTC

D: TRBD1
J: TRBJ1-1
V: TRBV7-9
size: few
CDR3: CASSPRTGRDTEAFF
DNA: TGTGCCAGCAGCCCTCGGACAGGGCGGGACACTGAAGCTTTCTTT

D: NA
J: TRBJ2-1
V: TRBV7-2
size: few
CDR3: CASSFIGLYNEQFF
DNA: TGTGCCAGCAGCTTTATAGGACTCTACAATGAGCAGTTCTTC

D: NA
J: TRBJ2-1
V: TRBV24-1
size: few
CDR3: CATSDLGQGIHEQFF
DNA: TGTGCCACCAGTGATTTGGGGCAGGGAATACATGAGCAGTTCTTC

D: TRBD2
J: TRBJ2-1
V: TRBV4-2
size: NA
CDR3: CASSQLAGGQNEQFF
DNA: TGTGCCAGCAGCCAACTAGCGGGAGGGCAGAATGAGCAGTTCTTC

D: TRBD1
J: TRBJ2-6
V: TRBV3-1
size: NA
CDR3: CASKAGGSGANVLTF
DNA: TGTGCCAGTAAAGCAGGGGGCTCTGGGGCCAACGTCCTGACTTTC

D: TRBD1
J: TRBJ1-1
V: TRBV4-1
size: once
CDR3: CASSQVPGQGLGAFF
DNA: TGCGCCAGCAGCCAAGTCCCGGGACAGGGATTGGGAGCTTTCTTT

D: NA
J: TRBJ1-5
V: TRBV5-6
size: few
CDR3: CASSLGDIHQPQHF
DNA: TGTGCCAGCAGCTTGGGGGACATCCATCAGCCCCAGCATTTT

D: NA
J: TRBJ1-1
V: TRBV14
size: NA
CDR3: CASSQVGGWVTEAFF
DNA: TGTGCCAGCAGCCAAGTTGGGGGGTGGGTCACTGAAGCTTTCTTT

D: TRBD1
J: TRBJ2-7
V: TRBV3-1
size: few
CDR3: CASSHGDRLYEQYF
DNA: TGTGCCAGCAGCCACGGGGACAGACTATACGAGCAGTACTTC

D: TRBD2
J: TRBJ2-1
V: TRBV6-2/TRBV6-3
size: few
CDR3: CASSYSSGGARNEQFF
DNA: TGTGCCAGCAGTTACTCTAGCGGGGGGGCCCGCAATGAGCAGTTCTTC

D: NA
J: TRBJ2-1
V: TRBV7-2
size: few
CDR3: CASSPRWATYNEQFF
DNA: TGTGCCAGCAGCCCCAGGTGGGCTACCTACAATGAGCAGTTCTTC

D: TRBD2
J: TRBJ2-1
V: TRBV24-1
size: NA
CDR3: CATSDPTGLARDNEQFF
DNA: TGTGCCACCAGTGACCCAACCGGACTAGCGAGAGACAATGAGCAGTTCTTC

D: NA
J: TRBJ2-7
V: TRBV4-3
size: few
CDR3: CASSQARRVGEQYF
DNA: TGCGCCAGCAGCCAAGCACGAAGAGTGGGGGAGCAGTACTTC

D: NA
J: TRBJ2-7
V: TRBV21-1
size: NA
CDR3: CASSIEGLAYEQYF
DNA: TGTGCCAGCAGCATCGAGGGACTTGCCTACGAGCAGTACTTC

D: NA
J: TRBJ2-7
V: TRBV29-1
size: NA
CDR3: CSVDVPGQIYEQYF
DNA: TGCAGCGTTGACGTCCCCGGACAGATTTACGAGCAGTACTTC

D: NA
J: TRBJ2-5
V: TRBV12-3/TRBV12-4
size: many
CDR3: CASSLAPSIQETQYF
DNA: TGTGCCAGCAGTTTAGCTCCCAGCATTCAAGAGACCCAGTACTTC

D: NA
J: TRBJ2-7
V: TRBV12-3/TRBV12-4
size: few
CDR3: CASSFSGYEQYF
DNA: TGTGCCAGCAGTTTTTCGGGCTACGAGCAGTACTTC

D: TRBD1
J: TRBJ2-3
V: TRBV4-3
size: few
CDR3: CASSQLGQGGTTDTQYF
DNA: TGCGCCAGCAGCCAATTGGGACAGGGTGGGACCACAGATACGCAGTATTTT

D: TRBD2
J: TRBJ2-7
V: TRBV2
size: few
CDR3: CASSHPGTSGPYEQYF
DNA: TGTGCCAGCAGCCACCCAGGGACTAGCGGGCCTTACGAGCAGTACTTC

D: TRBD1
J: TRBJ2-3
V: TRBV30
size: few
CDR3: CAWRQGSGPDTQYF
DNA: TGTGCCTGGAGACAGGGGAGCGGTCCAGATACGCAGTATTTT

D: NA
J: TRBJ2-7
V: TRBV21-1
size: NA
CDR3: CASSKIGWGSSYEQYF
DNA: TGTGCCAGCAGCAAAATTGGTTGGGGGAGCTCCTACGAGCAGTACTTC

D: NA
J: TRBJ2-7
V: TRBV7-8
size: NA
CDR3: CASRQGYEQYF
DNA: TGTGCCAGCAGGCAGGGCTACGAGCAGTACTTC